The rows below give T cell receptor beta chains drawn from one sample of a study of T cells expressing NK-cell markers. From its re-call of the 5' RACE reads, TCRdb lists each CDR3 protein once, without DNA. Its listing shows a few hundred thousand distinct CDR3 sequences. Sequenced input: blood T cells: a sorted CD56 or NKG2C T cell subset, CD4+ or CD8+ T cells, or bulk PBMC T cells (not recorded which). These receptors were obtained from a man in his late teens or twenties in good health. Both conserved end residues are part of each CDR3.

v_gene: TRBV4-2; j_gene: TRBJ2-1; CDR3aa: CASSQDWRGQGMTYYNEQFF
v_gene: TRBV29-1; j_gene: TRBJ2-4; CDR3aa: CSGRDRAKNIQYF
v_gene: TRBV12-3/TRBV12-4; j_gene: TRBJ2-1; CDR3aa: CASSFRQGLYEQFF
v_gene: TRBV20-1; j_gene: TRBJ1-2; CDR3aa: CSARDLGQHLLYGYTF
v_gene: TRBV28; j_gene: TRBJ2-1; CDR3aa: CASSGIYEQFF
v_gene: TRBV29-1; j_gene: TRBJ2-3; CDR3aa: CSVVGGGKDTQYF
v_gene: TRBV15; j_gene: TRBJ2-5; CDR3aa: CATSRDALVQETQYF
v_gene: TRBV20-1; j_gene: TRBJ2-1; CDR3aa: CSARDREALNNEQFF
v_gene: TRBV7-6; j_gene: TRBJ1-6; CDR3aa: CASSLKQETPLHF
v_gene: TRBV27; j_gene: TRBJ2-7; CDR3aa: CASRVYPGQGDAEQYF
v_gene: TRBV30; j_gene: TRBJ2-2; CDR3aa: CAWSPRPAGAGELFF
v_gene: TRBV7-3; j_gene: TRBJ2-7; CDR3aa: CASSLNPRTRFNEQYF
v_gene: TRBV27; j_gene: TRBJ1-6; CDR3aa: CASSDTVSYNSPLHF
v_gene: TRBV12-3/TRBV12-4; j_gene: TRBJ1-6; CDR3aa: CASSTHNSPLHF
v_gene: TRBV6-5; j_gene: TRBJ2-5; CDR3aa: CASSPQTGAEETQYF
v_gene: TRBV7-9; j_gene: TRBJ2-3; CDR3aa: CASRGGESDTQYF
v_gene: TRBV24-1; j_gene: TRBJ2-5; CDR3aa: CATSDSLLMPIETQYF
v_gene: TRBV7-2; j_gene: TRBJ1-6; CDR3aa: CASSLVRGTGSPLHF
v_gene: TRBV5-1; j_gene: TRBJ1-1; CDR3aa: CASSSDNRKVSEAFF
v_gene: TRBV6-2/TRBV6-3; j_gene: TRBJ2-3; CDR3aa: CASSLGQRDSDTQYF
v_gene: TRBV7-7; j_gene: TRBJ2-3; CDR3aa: CASSRGQGKDTQYF
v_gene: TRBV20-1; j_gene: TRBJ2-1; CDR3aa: CSATFSGTGNFEQFF
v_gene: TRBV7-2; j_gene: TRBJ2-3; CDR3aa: CASSFPWKDRVTDTQYF
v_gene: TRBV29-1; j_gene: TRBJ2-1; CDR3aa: CSVPLPPRTGTYNEQFF
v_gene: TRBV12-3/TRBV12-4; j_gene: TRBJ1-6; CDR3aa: CASSQGAGNSPLHF
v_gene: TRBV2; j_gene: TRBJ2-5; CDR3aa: CASGQGFETQYF
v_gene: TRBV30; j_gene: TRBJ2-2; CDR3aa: CAWIGQGYTGELFF
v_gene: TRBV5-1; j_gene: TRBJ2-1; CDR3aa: CASSVRTRNEQFF
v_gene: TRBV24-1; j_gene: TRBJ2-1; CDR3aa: CATSDPRRGINEQFF
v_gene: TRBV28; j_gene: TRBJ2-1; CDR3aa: CASSLTGGGRGTYNEQFF
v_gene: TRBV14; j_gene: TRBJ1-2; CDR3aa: CASSQDYRVRGGYTF
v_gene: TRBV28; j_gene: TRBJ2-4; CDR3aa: CASILKNIQYF
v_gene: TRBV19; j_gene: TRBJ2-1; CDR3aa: CASTSLAVTVEQFF
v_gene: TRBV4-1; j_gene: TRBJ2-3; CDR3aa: CASSQLGLAGAGYQYF
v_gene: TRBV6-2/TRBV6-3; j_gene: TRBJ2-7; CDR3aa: CASSYSNPPNEQYF
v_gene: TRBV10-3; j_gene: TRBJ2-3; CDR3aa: CATSRGDGLRGTQYF
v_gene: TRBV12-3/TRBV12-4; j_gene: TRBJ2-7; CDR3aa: CASRTGNSDEQYF
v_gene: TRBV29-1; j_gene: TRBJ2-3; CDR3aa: CSVEDRGAWTDTQYF
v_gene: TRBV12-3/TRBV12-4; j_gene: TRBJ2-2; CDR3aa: CASRGGTGTNTGELFF
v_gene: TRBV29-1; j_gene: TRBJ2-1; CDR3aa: CSVGNGLAGDGEQFF
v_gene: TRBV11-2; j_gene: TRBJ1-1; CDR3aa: CASSSGGVAEAFF
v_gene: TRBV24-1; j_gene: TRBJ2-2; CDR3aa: CATSDLAENTGELFF
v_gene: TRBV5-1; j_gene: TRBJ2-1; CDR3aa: CASSIRDFYNEQFF
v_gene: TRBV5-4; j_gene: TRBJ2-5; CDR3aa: CASSSPHQETQYF
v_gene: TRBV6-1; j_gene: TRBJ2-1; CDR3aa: CASSGERERSYNEQFF
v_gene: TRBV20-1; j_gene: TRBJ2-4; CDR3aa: CSASRRTENIQYF
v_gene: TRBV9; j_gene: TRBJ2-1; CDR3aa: CASSVGGTSSGNEQFF
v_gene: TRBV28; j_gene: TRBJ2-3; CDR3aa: CASRQATGNRPDTQYF
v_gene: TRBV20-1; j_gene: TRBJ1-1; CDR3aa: CSARPNRGRFEAFF
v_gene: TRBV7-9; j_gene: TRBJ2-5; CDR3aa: CASSGTSSGRDGTQYF
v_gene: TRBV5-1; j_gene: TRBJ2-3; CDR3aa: CASSLLVAGGRSSTDTQYF
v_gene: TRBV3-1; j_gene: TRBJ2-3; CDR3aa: CASSTRLAGGRDTQYF
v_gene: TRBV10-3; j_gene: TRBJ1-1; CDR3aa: CAISDRRSNTEAFF
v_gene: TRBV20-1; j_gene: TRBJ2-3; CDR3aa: CSAAGTSGFTDTQYF
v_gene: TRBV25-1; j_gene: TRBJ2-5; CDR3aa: CASSDGNAGWKTQYF
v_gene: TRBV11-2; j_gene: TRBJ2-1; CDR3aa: CASSLTGVAGAYEQFF
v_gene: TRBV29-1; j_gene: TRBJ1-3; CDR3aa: CSVELTGRNTIYF
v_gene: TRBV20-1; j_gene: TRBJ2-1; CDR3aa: CSARSIRIADSYNEQFF
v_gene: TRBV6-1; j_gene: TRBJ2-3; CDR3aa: CASSELSGTTDTQYF